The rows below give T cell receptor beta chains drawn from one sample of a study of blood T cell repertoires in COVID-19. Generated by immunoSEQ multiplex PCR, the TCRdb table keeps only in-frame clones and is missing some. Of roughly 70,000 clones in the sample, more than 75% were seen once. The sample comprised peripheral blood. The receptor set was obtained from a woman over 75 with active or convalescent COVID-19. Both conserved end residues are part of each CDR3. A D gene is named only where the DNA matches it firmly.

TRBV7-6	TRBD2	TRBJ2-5	CASSARLGTGGETQYF
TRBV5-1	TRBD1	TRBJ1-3	CASSPGQEGNTIYF
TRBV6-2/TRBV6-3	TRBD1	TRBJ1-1	CASSSRTGAMNTEAFF
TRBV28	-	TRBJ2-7	CASHGGTAVYEQYF
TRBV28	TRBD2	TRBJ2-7	CASTPVGRKGIYEQYF
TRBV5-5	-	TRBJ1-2	CASSLVASGAIYGYTF
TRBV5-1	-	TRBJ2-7	CASSLADSAYEQYF
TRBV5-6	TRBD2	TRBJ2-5	CASSYRLAGQETQYF
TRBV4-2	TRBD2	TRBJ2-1	CASSQAETGLAGDNEQFF
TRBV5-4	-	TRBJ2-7	CASSLGQGHEQYF
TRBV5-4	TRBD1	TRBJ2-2	CASSSGRDRGGELFF
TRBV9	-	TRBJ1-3	CASSVASRSGNTIYF
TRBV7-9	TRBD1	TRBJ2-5	CASSLLTGVRGQETQYF
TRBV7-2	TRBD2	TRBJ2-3	CASSRRLSGASTDTQYF
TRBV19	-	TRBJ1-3	CASSPRVGTGNTIYF
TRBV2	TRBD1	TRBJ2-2	CASSEGQGTGELFF
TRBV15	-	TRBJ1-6	CATSRVVNSPLHF
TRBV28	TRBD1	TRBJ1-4	CASSFSTTGSAREKLFF
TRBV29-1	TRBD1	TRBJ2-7	CSVENRGYEQYF
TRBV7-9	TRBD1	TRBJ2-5	CASSYTGTGGGETQYF
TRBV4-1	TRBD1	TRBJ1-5	CASSQADRGVMGNQPQHF
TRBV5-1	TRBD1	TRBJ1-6	CASSWTGEYRSPLHF